This entry describes one T cell receptor (beta chain). TCRdb reprocessed the 5' RACE reads and stores each CDR3 protein as one record, lacking DNA. Its listing shows 350,000 to 450,000 distinct CDR3 sequences. These data belong to a study of T cells expressing NK-cell markers. The CDR3 length is 17 residues. Per germline, CDR1 SGHAT and CDR2 FQNNGV. V is TRBV11-2 and J is TRBJ2-2; the TCRdb call, TRBD2, lacks DNA for checking. The TCR sequence derives from a man between 18 and 69 years old in good health. The sample comprised blood T cells: a sorted CD56 or NKG2C T cell subset, CD4+ or CD8+ T cells, or bulk PBMC T cells (not recorded which). The CDR3 protein is CASSFGGGTRGTGELFF.